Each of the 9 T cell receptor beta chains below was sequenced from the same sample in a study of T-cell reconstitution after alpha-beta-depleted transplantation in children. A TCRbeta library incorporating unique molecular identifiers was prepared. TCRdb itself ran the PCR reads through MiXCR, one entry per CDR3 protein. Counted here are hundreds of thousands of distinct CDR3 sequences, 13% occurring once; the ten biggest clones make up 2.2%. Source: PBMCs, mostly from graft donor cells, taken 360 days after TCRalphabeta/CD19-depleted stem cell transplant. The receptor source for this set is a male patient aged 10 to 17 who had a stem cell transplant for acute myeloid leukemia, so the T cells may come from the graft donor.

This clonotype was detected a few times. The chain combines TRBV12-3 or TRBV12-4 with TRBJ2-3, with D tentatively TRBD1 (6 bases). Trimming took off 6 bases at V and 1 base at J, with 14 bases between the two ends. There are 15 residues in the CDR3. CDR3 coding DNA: TGTGCCAGCAGGCGTCAGGGGTTAGGCACAGATACGCAGTATTTT. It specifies CASRRQGLGTDTQYF.

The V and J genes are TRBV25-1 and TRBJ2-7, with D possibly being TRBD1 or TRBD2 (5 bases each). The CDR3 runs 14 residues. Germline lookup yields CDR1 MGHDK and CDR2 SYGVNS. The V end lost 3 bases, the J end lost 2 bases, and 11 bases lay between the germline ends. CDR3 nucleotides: TGTGCCAGCAGTGAGGGACCGATGACCTACGAGCAGTACTTC. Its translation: CASSEGPMTYEQYF.

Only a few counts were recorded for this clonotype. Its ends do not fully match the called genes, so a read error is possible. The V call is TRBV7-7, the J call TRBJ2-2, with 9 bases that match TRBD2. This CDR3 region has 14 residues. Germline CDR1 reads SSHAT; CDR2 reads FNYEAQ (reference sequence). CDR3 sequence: CASSLAGASGELFF. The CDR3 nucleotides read TGTGCTAGCAGCTTAGCGGGAGCTTCAGGGGAGCTGTTTTTT.

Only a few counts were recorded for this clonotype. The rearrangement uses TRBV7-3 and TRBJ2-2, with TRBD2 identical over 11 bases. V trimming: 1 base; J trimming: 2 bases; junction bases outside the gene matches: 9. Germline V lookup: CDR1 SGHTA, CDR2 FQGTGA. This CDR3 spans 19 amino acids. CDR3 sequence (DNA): TGTGCCAGCAGCTTAAGGGGTTTGGGACTAGCGGTAAACACCGGGGAGCTGTTTTTT. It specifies CASSLRGLGLAVNTGELFF.

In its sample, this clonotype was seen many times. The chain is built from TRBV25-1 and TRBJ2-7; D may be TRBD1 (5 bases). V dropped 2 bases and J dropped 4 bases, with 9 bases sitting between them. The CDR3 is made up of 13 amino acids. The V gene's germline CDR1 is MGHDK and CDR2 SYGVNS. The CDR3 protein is CASSEPQGYEQYF. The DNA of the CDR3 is TGTGCCAGCAGTGAACCCCAGGGATACGAGCAGTACTTC.

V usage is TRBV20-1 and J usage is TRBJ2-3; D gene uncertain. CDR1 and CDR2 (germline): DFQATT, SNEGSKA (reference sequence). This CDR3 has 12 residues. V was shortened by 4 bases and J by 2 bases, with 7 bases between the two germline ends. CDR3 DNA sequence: TGCAGTGCTAAGGCCACCACAGATACGCAGTATTTT. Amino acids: CSAKATTDTQYF.

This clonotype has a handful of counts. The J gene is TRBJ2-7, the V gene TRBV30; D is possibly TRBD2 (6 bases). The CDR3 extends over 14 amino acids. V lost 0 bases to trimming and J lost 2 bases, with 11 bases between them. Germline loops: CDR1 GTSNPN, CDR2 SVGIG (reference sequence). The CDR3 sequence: CAWSVLRGAYEQYF. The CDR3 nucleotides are TGTGCCTGGAGTGTGTTGCGGGGAGCCTACGAGCAGTACTTC.

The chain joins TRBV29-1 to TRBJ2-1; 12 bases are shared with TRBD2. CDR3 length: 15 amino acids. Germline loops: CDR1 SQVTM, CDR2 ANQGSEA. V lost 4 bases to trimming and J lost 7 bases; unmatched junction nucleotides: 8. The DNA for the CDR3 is TGCAGCGTTGCGACTAGCGGGAGTGATACGAATGAGCAGTTCTTC. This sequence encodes CSVATSGSDTNEQFF.

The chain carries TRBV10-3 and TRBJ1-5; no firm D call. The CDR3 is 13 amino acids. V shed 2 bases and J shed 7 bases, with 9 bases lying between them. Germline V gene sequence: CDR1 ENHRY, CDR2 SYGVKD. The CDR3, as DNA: TGTGCCATCAGTGAGATTGAACGGCAGCCCCAGCATTTT. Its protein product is CAISEIERQPQHF.